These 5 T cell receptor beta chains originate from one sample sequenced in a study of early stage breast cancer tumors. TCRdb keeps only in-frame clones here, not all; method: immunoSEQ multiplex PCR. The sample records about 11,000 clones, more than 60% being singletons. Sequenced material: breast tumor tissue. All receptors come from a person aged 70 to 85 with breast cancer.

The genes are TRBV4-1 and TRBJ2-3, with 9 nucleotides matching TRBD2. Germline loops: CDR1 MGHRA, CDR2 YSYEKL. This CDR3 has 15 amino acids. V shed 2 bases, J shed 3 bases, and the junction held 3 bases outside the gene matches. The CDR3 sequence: CASSQLAGVTDTQYF. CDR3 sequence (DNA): TGCGCCAGCAGCCAATTAGCGGGGGTAACAGATACGCAGTATTTT.

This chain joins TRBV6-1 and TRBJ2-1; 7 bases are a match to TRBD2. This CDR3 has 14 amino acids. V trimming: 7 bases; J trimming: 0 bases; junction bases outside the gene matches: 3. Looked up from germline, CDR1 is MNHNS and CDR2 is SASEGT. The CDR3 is CASKSGDSYNEQFF. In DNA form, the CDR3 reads TGTGCCAGCAAGAGCGGGGACTCCTACAATGAGCAGTTCTTC.

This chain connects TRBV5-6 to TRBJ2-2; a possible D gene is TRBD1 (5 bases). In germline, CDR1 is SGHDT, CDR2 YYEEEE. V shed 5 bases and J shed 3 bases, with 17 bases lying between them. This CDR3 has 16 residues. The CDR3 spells CASSFLGQWDTGELFF. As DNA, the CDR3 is TGTGCCAGCAGTTTCCTCGGACAATGGGACACCGGGGAGCTGTTTTTT. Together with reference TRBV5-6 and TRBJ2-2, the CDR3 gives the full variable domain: DAGVTQSPTHLIKTRGQQVTLRCSPKSGHDTVSWYQQALGQGPQFIFQYYEEEERQRGNFPDRFSGHQFPNYSSELNVNALLLGDSALYLCASSFLGQWDTGELFFGEGSRLTVL.

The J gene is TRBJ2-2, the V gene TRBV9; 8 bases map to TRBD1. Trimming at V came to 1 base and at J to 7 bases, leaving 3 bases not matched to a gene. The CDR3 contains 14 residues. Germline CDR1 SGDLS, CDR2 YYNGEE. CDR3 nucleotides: TGTGCCAGCAGCGTACAGGGGGCTGTCGGGGAGCTGTTTTTT. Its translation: CASSVQGAVGELFF.

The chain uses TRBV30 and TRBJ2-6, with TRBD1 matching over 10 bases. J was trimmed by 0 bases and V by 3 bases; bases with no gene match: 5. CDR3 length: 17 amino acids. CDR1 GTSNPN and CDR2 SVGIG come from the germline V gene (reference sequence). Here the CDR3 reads CAWRRQGASSGANVLTF. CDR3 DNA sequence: TGTGCCTGGAGACGACAGGGGGCGAGCTCTGGGGCCAACGTCCTGACTTTC.